Shown below are 7 T cell receptor beta chains from a single sample sequenced in a study of blood T cell repertoires in COVID-19. This table comes from immunoSEQ multiplex PCR, and its TCRdb copy is limited to in-frame clones, with some not included. The sample holds under 200,000 clones, roughly 83% seen once. The specimen sequenced was PBMCs or T cells enriched from blood (not recorded which). Receptors originate from a man aged 40-55 years with acute COVID-19.

This sequence joins TRBV18 and TRBJ1-2; the match to TRBD1 covers 8 bases. There are 13 residues in the CDR3. Trimming at V came to 10 bases and at J to 0 bases, leaving 4 bases not matched to a gene. From germline, CDR1 is KGHSH and CDR2 LQKENI. The CDR3 is CATTGGANYGYTF. In nucleotides, the CDR3 is TGTGCCACTACAGGGGGAGCTAACTATGGCTACACCTTC.

The chain links TRBV3-1 (or the pseudogene TRBV3-2) to TRBJ2-2, with D unclear. CDR3 size: 15 residues. V lost 4 bases, J lost 0 bases, and 9 bases lay in between. CDR1 and CDR2 (germline): LGHDT, YNNKEL (reference sequence). The CDR3 sequence is CASSPRLTNTGELFF. The DNA for the CDR3 is TGTGCCAGCAGCCCGCGCTTGACGAACACCGGGGAGCTGTTTTTT.

The V gene is TRBV5-6, the J gene TRBJ1-1; no firm D call. V lost 0 bases, J lost 11 bases, and 14 bases lay in between. This CDR3 is 13 amino acids long. The germline CDR1 and CDR2 sequences are SGHDT and YYEEEE. In DNA form, the CDR3 reads TGTGCCAGCAGCTTGGCCGCGGAGATGATGGCTTTCTTT. Residues: CASSLAAEMMAFF. Full variable domain (rest looked up from reference TRBV5-6 and TRBJ1-1): DAGVTQSPTHLIKTRGQQVTLRCSPKSGHDTVSWYQQALGQGPQFIFQYYEEEERQRGNFPDRFSGHQFPNYSSELNVNALLLGDSALYLCASSLAAEMMAFFGQGTRLTVV.

The V gene is TRBV7-3, the J gene TRBJ1-3; 7 bases map to TRBD1. V gave up 4 bases and J gave up 0 bases; unmatched junction bases: 6. The CDR3 length is 16 residues. In germline, CDR1 is SGHTA, CDR2 FQGTGA. CDR3 amino acids: CASSSGQAFSGNTIYF. The CDR3, as DNA: TGTGCCAGCAGCTCTGGACAGGCTTTCTCTGGAAACACCATATATTTT.

The rearrangement uses TRBV5-5 and TRBJ2-7, with a tentative D call TRBD1 (5 bases). Germline V CDR1 and CDR2: SGHKS, YYEKEE (reference sequence). Trimming stripped 0 bases from V and 0 bases from J, with 13 bases between. This CDR3 has 16 residues. The CDR3 loop is CASSLDVGRASYEQYF. CDR3 bases: TGTGCCAGCAGCTTGGATGTCGGCAGGGCCTCCTACGAGCAGTACTTC.

This clone came up once. The chain couples TRBV10-3 to TRBJ2-5, with 10 positions matching TRBD2. The CDR3 sequence is 15 residues long. V lost 6 bases and J lost 5; bases outside the gene matches: 9. CDR1 is ENHRY and CDR2 is SYGVKD in the germline V gene. CDR3 loop: CAIRTGLAAAETQYF. The CDR3 DNA follows: TGTGCCATCAGAACAGGACTAGCGGCGGCGGAGACCCAGTACTTC.

The CDR3 sequence is CASSLYGANTGELFF. CDR3 nucleotides: TGCGCCAGCAGCTTGTACGGGGCGAACACCGGGGAGCTGTTTTTT. The chain employs TRBV5-1 and TRBJ2-2, with D possibly being TRBD2 (5 bases). Trimming removed 1 base from V and 0 bases from J, with 7 bases in between. This CDR3 region has 15 residues. CDR1 and CDR2 (germline): SGHRS, YFSETQ.